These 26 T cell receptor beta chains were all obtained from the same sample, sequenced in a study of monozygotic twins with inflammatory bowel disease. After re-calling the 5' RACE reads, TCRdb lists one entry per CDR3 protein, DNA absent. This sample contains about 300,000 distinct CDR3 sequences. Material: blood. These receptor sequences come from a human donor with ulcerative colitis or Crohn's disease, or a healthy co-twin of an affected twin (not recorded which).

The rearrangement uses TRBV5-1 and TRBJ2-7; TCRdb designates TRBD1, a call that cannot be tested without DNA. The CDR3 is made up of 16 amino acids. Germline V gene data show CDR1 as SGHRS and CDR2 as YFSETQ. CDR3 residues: CASSSPWTGRTYEQYF.

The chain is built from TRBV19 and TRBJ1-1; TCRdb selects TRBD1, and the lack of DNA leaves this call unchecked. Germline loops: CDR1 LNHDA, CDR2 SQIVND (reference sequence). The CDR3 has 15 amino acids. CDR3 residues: CASYRGSTLNTEAFF.

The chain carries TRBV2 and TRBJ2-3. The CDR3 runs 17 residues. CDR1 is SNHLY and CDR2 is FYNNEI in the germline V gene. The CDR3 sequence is CASSEETRRTSTDTQYF.

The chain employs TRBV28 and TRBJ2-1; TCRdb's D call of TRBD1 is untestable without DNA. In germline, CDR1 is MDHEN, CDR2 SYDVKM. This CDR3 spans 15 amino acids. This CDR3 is CASSSKGAQHNEQFF.

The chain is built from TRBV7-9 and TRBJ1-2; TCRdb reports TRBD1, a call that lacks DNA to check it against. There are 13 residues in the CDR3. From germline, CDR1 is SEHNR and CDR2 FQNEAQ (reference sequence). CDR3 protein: CASSSDRGDGYTF.

CDR3 in amino acids: CSVPVGGTVTLSGYTF. The chain combines TRBV29-1 with TRBJ1-2; absent DNA, TCRdb's TRBD1 call cannot be checked. The CDR3 contains 16 residues. Germline loops: CDR1 SQVTM, CDR2 ANQGSEA.

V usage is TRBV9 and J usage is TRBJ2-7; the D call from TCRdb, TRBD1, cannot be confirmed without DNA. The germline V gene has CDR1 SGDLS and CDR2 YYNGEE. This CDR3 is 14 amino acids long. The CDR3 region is CASSKQVSSYEQYF.

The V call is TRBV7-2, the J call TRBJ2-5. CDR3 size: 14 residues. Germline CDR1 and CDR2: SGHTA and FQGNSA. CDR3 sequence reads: CASSLQRSQETQYF. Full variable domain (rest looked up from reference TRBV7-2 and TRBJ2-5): GAGVSQSPSNKVTEKGKDVELRCDPISGHTALYWYRQSLGQGLEFLIYFQGNSAPDKSGLPSDRFSAERTGGSVSTLTIQRTQQEDSAVYLCASSLQRSQETQYFGPGTRLLVL.

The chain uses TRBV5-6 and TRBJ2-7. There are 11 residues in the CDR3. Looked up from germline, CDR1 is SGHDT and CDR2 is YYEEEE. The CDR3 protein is CASSLMYEQYF.

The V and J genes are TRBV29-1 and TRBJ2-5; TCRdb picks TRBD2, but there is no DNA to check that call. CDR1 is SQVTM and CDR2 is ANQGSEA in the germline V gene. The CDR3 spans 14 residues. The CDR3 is CSVEVAGGEETQYF.

The CDR3 loop reads CASSAGQLGNTIYF. This sequence joins TRBV18 and TRBJ1-3; checking the TCRdb D call of TRBD1 is not possible without DNA. CDR3 length equals 14 residues. Germline CDR1 reads KGHSH; CDR2 reads LQKENI.

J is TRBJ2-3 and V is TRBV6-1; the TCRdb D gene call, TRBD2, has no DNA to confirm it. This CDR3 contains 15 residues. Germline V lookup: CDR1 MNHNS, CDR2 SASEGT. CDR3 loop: CASRTGTRRADTQYF.

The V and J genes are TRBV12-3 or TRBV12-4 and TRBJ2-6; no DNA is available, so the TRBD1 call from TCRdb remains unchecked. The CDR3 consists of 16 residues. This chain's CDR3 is CASRVTGGSGANVLTF.

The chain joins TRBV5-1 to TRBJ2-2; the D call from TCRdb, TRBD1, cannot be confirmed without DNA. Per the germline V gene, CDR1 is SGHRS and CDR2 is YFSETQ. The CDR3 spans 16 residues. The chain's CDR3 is CASHLTYMSWGGELFF. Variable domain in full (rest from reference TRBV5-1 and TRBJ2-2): KAGVTQTPRYLIKTRGQQVTLSCSPISGHRSVSWYQQTPGQGLQFLFEYFSETQRNKGNFPGRFSGRQFSNSRSEMNVSTLELGDSALYLCASHLTYMSWGGELFFGEGSRLTVL.

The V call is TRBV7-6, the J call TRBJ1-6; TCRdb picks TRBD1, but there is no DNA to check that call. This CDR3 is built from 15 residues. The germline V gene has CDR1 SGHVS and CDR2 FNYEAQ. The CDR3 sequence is CASSFLVGGNSPLHF.

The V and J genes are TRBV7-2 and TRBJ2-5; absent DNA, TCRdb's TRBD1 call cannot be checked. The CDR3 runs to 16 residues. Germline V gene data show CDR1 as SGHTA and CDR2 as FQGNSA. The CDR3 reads CASSRRGWESPETQYF.

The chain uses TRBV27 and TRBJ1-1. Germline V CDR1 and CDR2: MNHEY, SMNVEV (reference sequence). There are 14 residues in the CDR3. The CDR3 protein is CASSLVGSATEAFF.

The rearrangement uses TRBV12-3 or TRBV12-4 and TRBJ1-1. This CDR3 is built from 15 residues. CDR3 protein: CASSPRTSLGTEAFF.

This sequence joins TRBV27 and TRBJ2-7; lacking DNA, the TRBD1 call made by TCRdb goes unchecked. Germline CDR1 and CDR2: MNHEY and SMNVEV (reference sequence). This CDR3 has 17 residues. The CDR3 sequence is CASSLSDRDRGRREQYF.

CDR3: CSVHRSYEQYF. The J gene is TRBJ2-7, the V gene TRBV20-1. The CDR3 is made up of 11 amino acids. CDR1 and CDR2 (germline): DFQATT, SNEGSKA (reference sequence).

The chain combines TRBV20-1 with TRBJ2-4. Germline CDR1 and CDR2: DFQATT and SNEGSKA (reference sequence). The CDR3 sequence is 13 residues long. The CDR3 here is CSARDTLVSFQYF.

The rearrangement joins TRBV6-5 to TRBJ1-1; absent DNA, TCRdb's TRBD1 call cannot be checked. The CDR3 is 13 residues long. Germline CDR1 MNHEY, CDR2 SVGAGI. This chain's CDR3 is CASSRTGVAEAFF.

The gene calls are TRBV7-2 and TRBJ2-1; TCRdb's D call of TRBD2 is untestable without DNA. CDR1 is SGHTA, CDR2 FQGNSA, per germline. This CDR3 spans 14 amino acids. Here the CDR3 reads CASSAGGSMNEQFF.

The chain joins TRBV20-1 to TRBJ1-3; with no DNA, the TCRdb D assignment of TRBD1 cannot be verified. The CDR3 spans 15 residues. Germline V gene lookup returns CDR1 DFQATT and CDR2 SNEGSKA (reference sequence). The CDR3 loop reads CSARQLQGARNTIYF.

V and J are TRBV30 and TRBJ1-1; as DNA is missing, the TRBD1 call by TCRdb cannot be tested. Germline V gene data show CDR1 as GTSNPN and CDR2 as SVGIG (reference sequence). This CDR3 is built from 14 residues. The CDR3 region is CAWRFPGQGGEAFF.

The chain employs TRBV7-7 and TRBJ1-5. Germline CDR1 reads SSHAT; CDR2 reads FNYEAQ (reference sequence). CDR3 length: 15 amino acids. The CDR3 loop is CASLRGEYSNQPQHF. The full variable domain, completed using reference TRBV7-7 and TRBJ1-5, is GAGVSQSPRYKVTKRGQDVTLRCDPISSHATLYWYQQALGQGPEFLTYFNYEAQPDKSGLPSDRFSAERPEGSISTLTIQRTEQRDSAMYRCASLRGEYSNQPQHFGDGTRLSIL.